This T cell receptor (beta chain) was identified in a study of cytomegalovirus exposure and HLA in healthy donors. The donors were members of the validation cohort comprising roughly 130 subjects, separate from the approximately 710-subject first cohort. Findings and caveats of the study: Among TCR sequences, most were rare, though some public TCRs appeared in many donors. Reports described diagnosis of cytomegalovirus status by the classifier as highly specific and sensitive. The authors enumerated 164 TCR beta chains as linked to cytomegalovirus.

Notes on this clone: The antigen is unknown.

Sequencing was performed with immunoSEQ multiplex PCR; in TCRdb, only in-frame clones are kept and a portion is missing. The sample lists under 200,000 clones, around 96% occurring once. The CDR3 runs 12 residues. V was pared by 8 bases and J by 7 bases, with 14 bases between. The germline V gene encodes CDR1 LNHNV and CDR2 YYDKDF (reference sequence). This clonotype was sampled from a woman in her late teens or twenties in good health and CMV-seronegative. Sequenced input: PBMCs. V usage is TRBV15 and J usage is TRBJ2-5; maybe TRBD2 (5 bases). This CDR3 is CATRPVGGTQYF. As DNA, the CDR3 is TGTGCCACCCGGCCAGTCGGAGGGACCCAGTACTTC.